The present TCR beta chain was sequenced within a study of PD-1 blockade in mismatch repair-deficient tumors. Study details: Enrolled 2013-2016, patients had progressing, pretreated mismatch repair-deficient cancers of about a dozen types.

All patients were mismatch repair deficient, assessed by either PCR or immunohistochemistry. TCR sequencing covered a few patients who responded to pembrolizumab. The table came from immunoSEQ multiplex PCR; TCRdb's copy has only in-frame clones and leaves some out. This sample yields roughly 120,000 clones, of which 88% are seen a single time; 12% belongs to the top ten. The CDR3 loop spans 12 amino acids. Germline CDR1 reads MDHEN; CDR2 reads SYDVKM. V was shortened by 6 bases and J by 8 bases, with 11 bases between the two germline ends. About this clone itself: Its target is not known.

Regarding the study as a whole: After pembrolizumab, tumor-resident clones rose rapidly, then generally contracted before radiologic responses.

The chain has TRBV28 and TRBJ2-1, with D tentatively TRBD2 (5 bases). The sequences come from peripheral blood, collected roughly 67 weeks after starting pembrolizumab. The source of this sequence is an adult with mismatch repair-deficient cancer. CDR3 amino acids: CASRLERDEQFF. CDR3 bases: TGTGCCAGCAGACTCGAGAGGGATGAGCAGTTCTTC.